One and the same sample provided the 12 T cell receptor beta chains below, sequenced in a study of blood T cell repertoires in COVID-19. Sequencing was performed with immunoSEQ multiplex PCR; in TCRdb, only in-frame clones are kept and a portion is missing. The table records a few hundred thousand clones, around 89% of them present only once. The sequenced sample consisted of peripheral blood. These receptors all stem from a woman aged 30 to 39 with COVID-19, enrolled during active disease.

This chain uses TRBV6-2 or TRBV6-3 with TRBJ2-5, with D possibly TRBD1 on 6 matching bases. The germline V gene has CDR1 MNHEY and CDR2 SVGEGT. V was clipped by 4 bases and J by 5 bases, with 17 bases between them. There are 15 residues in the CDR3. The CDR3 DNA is TGTGCCAGCAGTTCCCCGCCGACAGGAACGGAGACCCAGTACTTC. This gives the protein CASSSPPTGTETQYF.

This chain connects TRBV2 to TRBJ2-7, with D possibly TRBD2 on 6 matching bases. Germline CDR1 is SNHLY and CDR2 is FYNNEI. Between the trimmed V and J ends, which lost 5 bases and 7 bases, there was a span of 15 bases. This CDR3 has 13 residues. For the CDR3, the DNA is TGTGCCAGCAGTCTACAGGAGGAGGGTGAGCAGTACTTC. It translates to CASSLQEEGEQYF.

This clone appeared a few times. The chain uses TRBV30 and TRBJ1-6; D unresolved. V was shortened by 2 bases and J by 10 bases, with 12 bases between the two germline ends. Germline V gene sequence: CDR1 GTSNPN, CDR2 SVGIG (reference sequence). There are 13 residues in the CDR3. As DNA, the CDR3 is TGTGCCTGGAGTCTCTCGGGCGGGTCACCCCTCCACTTT. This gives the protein CAWSLSGGSPLHF.

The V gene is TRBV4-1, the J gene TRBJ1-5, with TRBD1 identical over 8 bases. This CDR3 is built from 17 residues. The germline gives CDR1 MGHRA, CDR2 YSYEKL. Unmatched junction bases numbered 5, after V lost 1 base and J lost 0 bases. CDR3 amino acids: CASSQGDRSNSNQPQHF. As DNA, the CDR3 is TGCGCCAGCAGCCAAGGGGACAGGAGCAATAGCAATCAGCCCCAGCATTTT.

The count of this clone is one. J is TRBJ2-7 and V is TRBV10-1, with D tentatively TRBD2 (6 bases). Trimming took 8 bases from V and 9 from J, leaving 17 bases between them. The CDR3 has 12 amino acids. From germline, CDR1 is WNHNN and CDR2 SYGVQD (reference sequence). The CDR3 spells CASPCKREVQYF. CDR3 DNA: TGCGCCAGCCCTTGTAAGAGGGAGGTGCAGTACTTC.

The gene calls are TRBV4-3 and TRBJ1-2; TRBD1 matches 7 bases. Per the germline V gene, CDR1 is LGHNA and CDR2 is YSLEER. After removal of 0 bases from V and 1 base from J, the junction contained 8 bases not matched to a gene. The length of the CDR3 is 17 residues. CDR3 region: CASSQDFAGGVNYGYTF. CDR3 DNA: TGCGCCAGCAGCCAAGATTTTGCAGGGGGAGTTAACTATGGCTACACCTTC.

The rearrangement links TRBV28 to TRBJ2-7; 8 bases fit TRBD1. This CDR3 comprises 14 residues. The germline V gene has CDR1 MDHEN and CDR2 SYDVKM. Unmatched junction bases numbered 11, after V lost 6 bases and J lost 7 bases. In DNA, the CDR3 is TGTGCCAGCAGCCAGACAGGGGCCCGAAGTGAGCAGTACTTC. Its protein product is CASSQTGARSEQYF.

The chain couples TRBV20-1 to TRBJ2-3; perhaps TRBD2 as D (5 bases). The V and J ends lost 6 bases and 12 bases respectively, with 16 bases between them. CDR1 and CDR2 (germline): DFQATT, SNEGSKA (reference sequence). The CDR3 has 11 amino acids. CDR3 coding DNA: TGCAGTGCAAGGAGCCAGGAGGCTCAGTATTTT. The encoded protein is CSARSQEAQYF.

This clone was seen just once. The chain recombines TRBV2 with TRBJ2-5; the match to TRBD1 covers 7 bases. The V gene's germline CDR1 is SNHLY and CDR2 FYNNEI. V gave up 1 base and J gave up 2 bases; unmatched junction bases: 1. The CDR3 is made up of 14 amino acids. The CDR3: CASSEGGQQETQYF. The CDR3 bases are TGTGCCAGCAGTGAAGGGGGACAGCAAGAGACCCAGTACTTC.

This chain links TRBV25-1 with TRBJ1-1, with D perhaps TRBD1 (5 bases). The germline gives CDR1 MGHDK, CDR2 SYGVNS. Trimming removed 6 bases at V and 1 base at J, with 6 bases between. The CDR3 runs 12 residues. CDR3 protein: CASRTGNTEAFF. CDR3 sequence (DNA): TGTGCCAGCAGAACAGGGAACACTGAAGCTTTCTTT.

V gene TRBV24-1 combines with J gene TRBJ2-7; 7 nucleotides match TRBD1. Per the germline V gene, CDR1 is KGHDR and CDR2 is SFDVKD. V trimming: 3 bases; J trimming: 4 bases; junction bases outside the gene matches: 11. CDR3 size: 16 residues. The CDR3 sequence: CATSDGTGERLYEQYF. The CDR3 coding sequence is TGTGCCACCAGTGATGGAACAGGGGAAAGGCTTTACGAGCAGTACTTC.

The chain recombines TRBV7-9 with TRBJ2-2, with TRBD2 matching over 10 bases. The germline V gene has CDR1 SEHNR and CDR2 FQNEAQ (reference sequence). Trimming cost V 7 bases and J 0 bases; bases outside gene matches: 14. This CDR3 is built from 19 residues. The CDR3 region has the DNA TGTGCCAGCACCCCCGGCCTAGCGGGAGCCCACGCGAACACCGGGGAGCTGTTTTTT. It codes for CASTPGLAGAHANTGELFF.